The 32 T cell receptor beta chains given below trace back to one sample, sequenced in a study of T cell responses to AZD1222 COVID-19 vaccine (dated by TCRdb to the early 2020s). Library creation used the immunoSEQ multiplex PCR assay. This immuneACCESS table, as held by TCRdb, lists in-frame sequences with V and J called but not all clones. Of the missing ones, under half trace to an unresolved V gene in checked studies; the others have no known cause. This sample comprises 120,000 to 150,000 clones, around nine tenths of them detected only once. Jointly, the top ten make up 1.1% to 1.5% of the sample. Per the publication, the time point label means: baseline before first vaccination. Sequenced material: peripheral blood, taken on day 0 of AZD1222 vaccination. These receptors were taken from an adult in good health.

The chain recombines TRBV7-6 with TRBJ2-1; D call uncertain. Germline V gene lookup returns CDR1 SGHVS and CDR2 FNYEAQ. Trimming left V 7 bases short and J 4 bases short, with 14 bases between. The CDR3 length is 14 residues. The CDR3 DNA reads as TGTGCCAGCAAAGAAAGGGTGGCGTACAATGAGCAGTTCTTC. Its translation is CASKERVAYNEQFF.

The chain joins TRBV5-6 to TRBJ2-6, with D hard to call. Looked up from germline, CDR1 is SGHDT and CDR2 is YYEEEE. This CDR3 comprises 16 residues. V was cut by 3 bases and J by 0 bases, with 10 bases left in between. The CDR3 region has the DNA TGTGCCAGCAGCTACCTAAGGCGCTCTGGGGCCAACGTCCTGACTTTC. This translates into CASSYLRRSGANVLTF.

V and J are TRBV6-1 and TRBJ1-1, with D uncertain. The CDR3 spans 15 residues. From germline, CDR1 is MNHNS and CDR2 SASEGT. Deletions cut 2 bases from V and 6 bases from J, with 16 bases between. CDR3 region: CASSERIGAGPEAFF. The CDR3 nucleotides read TGTGCCAGCAGTGAAAGGATCGGAGCAGGCCCTGAAGCTTTCTTT.

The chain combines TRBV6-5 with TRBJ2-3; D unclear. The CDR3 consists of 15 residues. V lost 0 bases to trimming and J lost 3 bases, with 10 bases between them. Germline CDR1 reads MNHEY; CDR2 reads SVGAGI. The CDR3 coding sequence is TGTGCCAGCAGTTACTCTACGCACCCTACAGATACGCAGTATTTT. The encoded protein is CASSYSTHPTDTQYF.

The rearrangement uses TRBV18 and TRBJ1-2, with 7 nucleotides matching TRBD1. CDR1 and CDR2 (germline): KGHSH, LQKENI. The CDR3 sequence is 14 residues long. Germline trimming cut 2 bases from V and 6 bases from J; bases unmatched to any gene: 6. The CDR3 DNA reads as TGTGCCAGCTCACCATCCGGGACAGTGGATGGCTACACCTTC. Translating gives CASSPSGTVDGYTF.

As DNA, the CDR3 is TGTGCCAGCAGCGTAAAAATTACGGATTCACCCCTCCACTTT. It translates to CASSVKITDSPLHF. The chain combines TRBV9 with TRBJ1-6; D unclear. Germline values: CDR1 SGDLS, CDR2 YYNGEE. Trimming took 1 base from V and 8 from J, leaving 10 bases between them. The CDR3 runs 14 residues.

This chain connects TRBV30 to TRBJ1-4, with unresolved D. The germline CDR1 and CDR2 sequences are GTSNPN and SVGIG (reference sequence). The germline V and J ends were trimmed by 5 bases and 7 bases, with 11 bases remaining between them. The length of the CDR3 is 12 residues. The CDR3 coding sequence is TGTGCCTGGCGACAATTGGGTGAAAAACTGTTTTTT. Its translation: CAWRQLGEKLFF. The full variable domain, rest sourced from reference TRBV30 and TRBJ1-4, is SQTIHQWPATLVQPVGSPLSLECTVEGTSNPNLYWYRQAAGRGLQLLFYSVGIGQISSEVPQNLSASRPQDRQFILSSKKLLLSDSGFYLCAWRQLGEKLFFGSGTQLSVL.

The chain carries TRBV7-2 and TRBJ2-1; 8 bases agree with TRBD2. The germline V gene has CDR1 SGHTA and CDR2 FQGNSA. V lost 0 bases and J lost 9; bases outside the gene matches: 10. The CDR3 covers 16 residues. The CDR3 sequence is CASSLARGRGGREQFF. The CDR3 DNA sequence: TGTGCCAGCAGCTTAGCCAGAGGTCGGGGGGGCCGTGAGCAGTTCTTC.

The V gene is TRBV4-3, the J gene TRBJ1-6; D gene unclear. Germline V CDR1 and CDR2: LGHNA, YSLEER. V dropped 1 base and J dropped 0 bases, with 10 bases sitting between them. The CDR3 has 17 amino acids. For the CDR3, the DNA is TGCGCCAGCAGCCAAGTAGTGTCGAGCTCCTATAATTCACCCCTCCACTTT. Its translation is CASSQVVSSSYNSPLHF.

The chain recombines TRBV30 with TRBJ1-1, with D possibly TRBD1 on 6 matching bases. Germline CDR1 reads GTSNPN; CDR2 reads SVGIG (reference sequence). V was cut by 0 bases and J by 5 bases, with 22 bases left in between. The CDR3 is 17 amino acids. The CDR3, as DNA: TGTGCCTGGAGTGTAGGGGGTGTGGGGGCCCGTGGAACTGAAGCTTTCTTT. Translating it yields CAWSVGGVGARGTEAFF.

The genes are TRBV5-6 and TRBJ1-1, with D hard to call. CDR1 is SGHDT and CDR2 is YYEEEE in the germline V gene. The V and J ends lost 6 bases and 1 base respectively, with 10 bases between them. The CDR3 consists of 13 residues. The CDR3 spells CASTFTANTEAFF. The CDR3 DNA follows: TGTGCCAGCACCTTCACAGCGAACACTGAAGCTTTCTTT.

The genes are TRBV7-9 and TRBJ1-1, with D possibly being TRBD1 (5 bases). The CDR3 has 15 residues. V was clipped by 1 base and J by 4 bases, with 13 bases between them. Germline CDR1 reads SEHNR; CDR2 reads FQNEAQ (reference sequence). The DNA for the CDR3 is TGTGCCAGCAGCTTAGGGGCGACAGAGCGCACTGAAGCTTTCTTT. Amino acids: CASSLGATERTEAFF.

The CDR3 DNA follows: TGTGCCAGCAGCCTCTCCGGGACACCAAATGAAAAACTGTTTTTT. Translating it yields CASSLSGTPNEKLFF. The genes are TRBV11-2 and TRBJ1-4, with D perhaps matching TRBD1 (6 bases). Germline V gives CDR1 SGHAT, CDR2 FQNNGV. V lost 5 bases to trimming and J lost 5 bases, with 15 bases between them. The CDR3 consists of 15 residues.

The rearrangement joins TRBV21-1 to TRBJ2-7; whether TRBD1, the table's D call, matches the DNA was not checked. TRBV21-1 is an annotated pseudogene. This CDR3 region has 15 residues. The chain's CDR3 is CASSVGTGVTYEQYF. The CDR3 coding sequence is TGTGCCAGCAGTGTCGGGACAGGGGTTACCTACGAGCAGTACTTC.

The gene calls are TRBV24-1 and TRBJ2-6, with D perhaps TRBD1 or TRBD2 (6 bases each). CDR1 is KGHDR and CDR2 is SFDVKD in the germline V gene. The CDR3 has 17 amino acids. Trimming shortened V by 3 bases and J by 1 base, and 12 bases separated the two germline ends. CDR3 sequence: CATSDGQGRSGANVLTF. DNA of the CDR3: TGTGCCACCAGTGATGGGCAGGGGAGGTCTGGGGCCAACGTCCTGACTTTC.

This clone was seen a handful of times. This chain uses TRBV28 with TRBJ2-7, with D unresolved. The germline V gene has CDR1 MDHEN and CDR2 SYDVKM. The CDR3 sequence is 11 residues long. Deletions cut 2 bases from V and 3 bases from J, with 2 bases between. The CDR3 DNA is TGTGCCAGCAGTTTACACTACGAGCAGTACTTC. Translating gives CASSLHYEQYF.

The CDR3 DNA follows: TGTGCCAGCAGTTACCCCGGACAGGGTAGCACAGATACGCAGTATTTT. Amino acids: CASSYPGQGSTDTQYF. The chain links TRBV6-2 or TRBV6-3 to TRBJ2-3, with 8 bases identical to TRBD1. Germline CDR1 reads MNHEY; CDR2 reads SVGEGT. The CDR3 has 16 amino acids. V gave up 2 bases and J gave up 0 bases; unmatched junction bases: 4.

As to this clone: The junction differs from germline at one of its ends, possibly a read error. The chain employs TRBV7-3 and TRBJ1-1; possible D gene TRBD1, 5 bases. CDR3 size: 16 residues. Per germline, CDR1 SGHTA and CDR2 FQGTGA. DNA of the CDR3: TGTGCCAGCAGCCTAACCGGTGGGGCGTTGAACACTGAAGCTTTCTTT. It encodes CASSLTGGALNTEAFF. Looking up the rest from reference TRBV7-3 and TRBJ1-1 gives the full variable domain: GAGVSQTPSNKVTEKGKYVELRCDPISGHTALYWYRQSLGQGPEFLIYFQGTGAADDSGLPNDRFFAVRPEGSVSTLKIQRTERGDSAVYLCASSLTGGALNTEAFFGQGTRLTVV.

CDR3 region: CACRGNTEAFF. The CDR3 region has the DNA TGTGCCTGTCGGGGGAACACTGAAGCTTTCTTT. This chain joins TRBV19 and TRBJ1-1; D unresolved. V gave up 11 bases and J gave up 1 base, with 8 bases separating them. The CDR3 covers 11 residues. The germline V gene has CDR1 LNHDA and CDR2 SQIVND (reference sequence).

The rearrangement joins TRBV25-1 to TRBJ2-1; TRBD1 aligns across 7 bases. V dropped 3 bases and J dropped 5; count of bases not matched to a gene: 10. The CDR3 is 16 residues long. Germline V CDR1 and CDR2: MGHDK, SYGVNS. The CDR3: CASSDTTGDKNNEQFF. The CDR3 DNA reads TGTGCCAGCAGTGATACAACAGGGGACAAGAACAATGAGCAGTTCTTC.

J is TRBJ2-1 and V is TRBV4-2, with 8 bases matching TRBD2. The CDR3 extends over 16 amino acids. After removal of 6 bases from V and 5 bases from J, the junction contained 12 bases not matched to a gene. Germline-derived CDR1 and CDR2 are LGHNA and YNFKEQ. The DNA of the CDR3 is TGTGCCAGCAGACTTTTTAGCGGGACACAGAACAATGAGCAGTTCTTC. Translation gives CASRLFSGTQNNEQFF.

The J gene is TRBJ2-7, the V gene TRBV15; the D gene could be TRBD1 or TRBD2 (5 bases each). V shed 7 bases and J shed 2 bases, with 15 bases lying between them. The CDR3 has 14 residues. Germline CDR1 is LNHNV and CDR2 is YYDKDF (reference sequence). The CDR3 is CATTPGTDTYEQYF. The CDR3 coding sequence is TGTGCCACCACCCCCGGGACGGACACCTACGAGCAGTACTTC.

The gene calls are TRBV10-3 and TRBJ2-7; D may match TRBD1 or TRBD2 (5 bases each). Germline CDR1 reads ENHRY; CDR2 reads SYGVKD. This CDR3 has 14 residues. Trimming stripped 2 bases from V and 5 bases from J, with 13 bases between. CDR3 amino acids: CAISEGHRRNEQYF. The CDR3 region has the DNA TGTGCCATCAGTGAGGGACACCGGAGGAACGAGCAGTACTTC.

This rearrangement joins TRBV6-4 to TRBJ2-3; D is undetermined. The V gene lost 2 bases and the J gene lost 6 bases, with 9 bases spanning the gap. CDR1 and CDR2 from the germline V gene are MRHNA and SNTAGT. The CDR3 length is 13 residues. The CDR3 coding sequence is TGTGCCAGCAGTGACGGGTCCAAGGATACGCAGTATTTT. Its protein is CASSDGSKDTQYF.

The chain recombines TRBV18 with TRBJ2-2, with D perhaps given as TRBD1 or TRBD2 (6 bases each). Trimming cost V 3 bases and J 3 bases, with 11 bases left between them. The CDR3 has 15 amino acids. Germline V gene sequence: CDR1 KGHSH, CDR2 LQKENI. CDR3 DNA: TGTGCCAGCTCACCCACGGGGGCGGACACCGGGGAGCTGTTTTTT. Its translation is CASSPTGADTGELFF.

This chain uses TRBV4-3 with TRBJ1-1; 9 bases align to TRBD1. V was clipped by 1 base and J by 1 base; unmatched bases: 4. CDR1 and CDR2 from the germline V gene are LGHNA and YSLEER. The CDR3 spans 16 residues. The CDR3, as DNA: TGCGCCAGCAGCCAAGTCCGGACAGGGGCGAACACTGAAGCTTTCTTT. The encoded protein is CASSQVRTGANTEAFF.

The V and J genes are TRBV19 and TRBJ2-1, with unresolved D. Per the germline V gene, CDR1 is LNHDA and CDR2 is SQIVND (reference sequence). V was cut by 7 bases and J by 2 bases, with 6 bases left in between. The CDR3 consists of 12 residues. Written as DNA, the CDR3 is TGTGCCAGTACCGGAACCTACAATGAGCAGTTCTTC. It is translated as CASTGTYNEQFF.

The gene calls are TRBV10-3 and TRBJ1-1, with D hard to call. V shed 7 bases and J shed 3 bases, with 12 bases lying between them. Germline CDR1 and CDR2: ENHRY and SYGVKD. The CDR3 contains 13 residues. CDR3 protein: CAITAAGDTEAFF. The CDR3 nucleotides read TGTGCCATCACCGCGGCAGGCGACACTGAAGCTTTCTTT.

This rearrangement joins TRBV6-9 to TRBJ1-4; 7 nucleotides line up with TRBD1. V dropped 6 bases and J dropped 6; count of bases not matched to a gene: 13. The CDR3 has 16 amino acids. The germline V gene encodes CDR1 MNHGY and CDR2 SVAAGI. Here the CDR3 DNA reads TGTGCCAGCAGGGCCGACCTACAGGGGAGAGATGAAAAACTGTTTTTT. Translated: CASRADLQGRDEKLFF.

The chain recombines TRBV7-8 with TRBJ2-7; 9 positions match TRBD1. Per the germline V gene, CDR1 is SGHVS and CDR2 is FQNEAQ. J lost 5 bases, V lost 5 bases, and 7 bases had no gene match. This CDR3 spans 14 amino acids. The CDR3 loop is CASSPRDRVDEQYF. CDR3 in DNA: TGTGCCAGCAGCCCTAGGGACAGGGTGGACGAGCAGTACTTC.

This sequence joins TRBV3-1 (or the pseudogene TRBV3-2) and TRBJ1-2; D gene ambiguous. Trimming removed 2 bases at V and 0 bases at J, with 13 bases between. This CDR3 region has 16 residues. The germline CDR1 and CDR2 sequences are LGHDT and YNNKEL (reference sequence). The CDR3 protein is CASSQPNQATNYGYTF. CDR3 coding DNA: TGTGCCAGCAGCCAACCAAACCAGGCCACTAACTATGGCTACACCTTC.

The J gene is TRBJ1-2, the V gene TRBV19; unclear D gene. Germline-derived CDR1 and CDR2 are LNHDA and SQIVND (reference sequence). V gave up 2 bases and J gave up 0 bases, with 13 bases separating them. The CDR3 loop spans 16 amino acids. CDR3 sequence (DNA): TGTGCCAGTAGTATACCCAGAATTGTAGCTAACTATGGCTACACCTTC. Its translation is CASSIPRIVANYGYTF.